The sequence of this T cell receptor (beta chain) was determined in a study of identifying expanded T cells in peripheral blood. Study outcomes and limitations: Differentially abundant clones: around 1.2 between replicates, about 15 at approximately 14 days, under 25 at four. Two-week clone count variance significantly increased as total template count grew.

This clone was recorded only once. Its specificity is unknown. Sequencing was performed with immunoSEQ multiplex PCR; in TCRdb, only in-frame clones are kept and a portion is missing. The table shows approximately 79,000 clones, with around 90% occurring only once. During the collection period, no donor immune events like infections were recorded. The germline V gene has CDR1 SGHVS and CDR2 FNYEAQ. The CDR3 covers 15 residues. The germline V and J ends were trimmed by 4 bases and 6 bases, with 18 bases remaining between them. The TCR sequence derives from a person between 18 and 70 years old in good health. Sequenced input: blood. The chain combines TRBV7-6 with TRBJ1-1, with D tentatively TRBD1 (6 bases). The CDR3: CASSWGPTRGAEAFF. In DNA, the CDR3 is TGTGCCAGCAGCTGGGGGCCCACACGGGGGGCTGAAGCTTTCTTT.